The clone carrying this T cell receptor beta chain is a singleton in its sample. Its target is unknown. A much bigger clone sits one base away, suggesting this may be a read error. The CDR3 length is 16 residues. Germline CDR1 LGHNA, CDR2 YSLEER. Preparing the TCRbeta library involved the use of unique molecular identifiers. MiXCR, run by TCRdb on the PCR reads, gives a single entry per CDR3 protein. The data contain almost 500,000 distinct CDR3 sequences, roughly a tenth of them singletons. The data belong to a study of T-cell reconstitution after alpha-beta-depleted transplantation in children. Study conclusions and caveats: Several hundred expanded graft clones reportedly supplied alpha-beta T cells about two months after transplant. There were some patients whose high TCRbeta diversity at day 60 came from surviving recipient T cells and thymic progenitors. T cells produced anew were the main source of T-cell counts and diversity one year after transplant.

The rearrangement links TRBV4-3 to TRBJ2-3, with 11 nucleotides matching TRBD2. The TCR sequence derives from a child aged 2 to 10 with inherited bone marrow failure, due to receive a stem cell transplant. Sequenced material: PBMCs, taken before TCRalphabeta/CD19-depleted stem cell transplant. The CDR3 reads CASSHRLAGIGDTRYF. DNA of the CDR3: TGCGCCAGCAGCCACCGACTAGCGGGGATTGGGGATACGCGGTATTTT.